Each of the 30 T cell receptor beta chains below was sequenced from the same sample in a study of blood T cell repertoires in COVID-19. The data were produced by immunoSEQ multiplex PCR, yet TCRdb's version contains in-frame clones alone and is incomplete. The sample lists hundreds of thousands of clones; approximately 82% were seen once. Sequenced: peripheral blood. Every receptor here comes from a woman aged 65 to 85 with active or convalescent COVID-19.

The rearrangement joins TRBV6-2 or TRBV6-3 to TRBJ1-1; D not certain. Trimming shortened V by 6 bases and J by 8 bases, and 13 bases separated the two germline ends. The CDR3 loop spans 12 amino acids. Germline V lookup: CDR1 MNHEY, CDR2 SVGEGT. As DNA, the CDR3 is TGTGCCAGCAGCACCAGTTCCCAAGAAGCTTTCTTT. Translating gives CASSTSSQEAFF.

The rearrangement uses TRBV29-1 and TRBJ2-3; 7 bases fit TRBD2. The germline V gene encodes CDR1 SQVTM and CDR2 ANQGSEA. The CDR3 is 13 residues long. With V trimmed by 6 bases and J by 7 bases, 10 bases remained unmatched. CDR3 amino acids: CSVFGAGINTQYF. CDR3 nucleotide sequence: TGCAGCGTGTTTGGAGCGGGAATTAATACGCAGTATTTT.

A remark on this clone: The identical CDR3 is also encoded by other nucleotide sequences in the sample. CDR3 sequence (DNA): TGTGCCAGCAGCTTGGGATCCGGGGGGAACACCGGGGAGCTGTTTTTT. Its translation is CASSLGSGGNTGELFF. The chain uses TRBV5-4 and TRBJ2-2, with a possible D match to TRBD2 (6 bases). V shed 0 bases and J shed 1 base, with 10 bases lying between them. The CDR3 length is 16 residues. Germline lookup yields CDR1 SGHNT and CDR2 YYREEE (reference sequence). Full variable domain (remainder filled in from reference TRBV5-4 and TRBJ2-2): ETGVTQSPTHLIKTRGQQVTLRCSSQSGHNTVSWYQQALGQGPQFIFQYYREEENGRGNFPPRFSGLQFPNYSSELNVNALELDDSALYLCASSLGSGGNTGELFFGEGSRLTVL.

The chain joins TRBV6-5 to TRBJ1-2, with 8 bases fitting TRBD1. The germline gives CDR1 MNHEY, CDR2 SVGAGI. The CDR3 loop spans 13 amino acids. V lost 2 bases to trimming and J lost 8 bases; unmatched junction nucleotides: 4. For the CDR3, the DNA is TGTGCCAGCAGTTACGACAGGGGCGGAGGCTACACCTTC. It specifies CASSYDRGGGYTF.

The genes are TRBV15 and TRBJ1-1; D is uncertain. The germline V gene encodes CDR1 LNHNV and CDR2 YYDKDF (reference sequence). Trimming stripped 8 bases from V and 4 bases from J, with 14 bases between. The CDR3 consists of 13 residues. DNA for the CDR3: TGTGCCACCGTGCCGATAACGGGCACTGAAGCTTTCTTT. Protein: CATVPITGTEAFF.

The genes are TRBV2 and TRBJ2-3; D perhaps matches TRBD1 (5 bases). Germline V gives CDR1 SNHLY, CDR2 FYNNEI. The CDR3 is 12 amino acids. With 6 bases removed from V and 2 bases from J, the gap between germline ends came to 6 bases. The CDR3 sequence is CASRTDTDTQYF. The DNA of the CDR3 is TGTGCCAGCAGGACAGACACAGATACGCAGTATTTT.

This clone was recorded once. The chain recombines TRBV28 with TRBJ1-2, with 10 bases lining up with TRBD1. Looked up from germline, CDR1 is MDHEN and CDR2 is SYDVKM. Losses at the gene ends were 1 base for V and 7 bases for J; bases not matched to a gene: 12. The CDR3 runs to 17 residues. The CDR3 is CASSLSEAGTGDRGYTF. The CDR3 region has the DNA TGTGCCAGCAGTTTATCCGAGGCCGGGACAGGGGACCGTGGCTACACCTTC.

This clone has more than one count but fewer than ten. The chain is built from TRBV6-1 and TRBJ2-7, with TRBD1 matching over 7 bases. The CDR3 sequence is 14 residues long. Germline values: CDR1 MNHNS, CDR2 SASEGT. J was trimmed by 2 bases and V by 3 bases; bases with no gene match: 4. In DNA, the CDR3 is TGTGCCAGCAGTGACCTGACAGGGACCTACGAGCAGTACTTC. It encodes CASSDLTGTYEQYF.

V usage is TRBV5-1 and J usage is TRBJ2-5, with 8 positions matching TRBD1. Germline trimming cut 4 bases from V and 1 base from J; bases unmatched to any gene: 3. The V gene's germline CDR1 is SGHRS and CDR2 YFSETQ. The CDR3 length is 14 residues. The CDR3 is CASSKGQGQETQYF. DNA of the CDR3: TGCGCCAGCAGCAAAGGACAGGGCCAAGAGACCCAGTACTTC.

The rearrangement links TRBV6-5 to TRBJ1-1; D is possibly TRBD1 (5 bases). The CDR3 consists of 13 residues. The ends were cut back, 4 bases at V and 2 bases at J, with 8 bases in the middle. Germline V gene data show CDR1 as MNHEY and CDR2 as SVGAGI. In DNA form, the CDR3 reads TGTGCCAGCAGTTGGGGGGACAACACTGAAGCTTTCTTT. Amino acid sequence: CASSWGDNTEAFF.

The chain links TRBV3-1 (or the pseudogene TRBV3-2) to TRBJ1-5; 11 bases are a match to TRBD1. V shed 4 bases, J shed 6 bases, and the junction held 2 bases outside the gene matches. Germline V gives CDR1 LGHDT, CDR2 YNNKEL (reference sequence). The CDR3 spans 14 residues. The CDR3 region has the DNA TGTGCCAGCAGCCGGACAGGGGGCAGTCAGCCCCAGCATTTT. It specifies CASSRTGGSQPQHF.

The chain links TRBV7-2 to TRBJ2-3; 11 bases are shared with TRBD2. The germline V gene has CDR1 SGHTA and CDR2 FQGNSA. The CDR3 runs to 17 residues. The V segment lost 2 bases and the J segment 1 base; nucleotides outside the gene matches: 5. CDR3 amino acids: CASSLLGTSGRTDTQYF. CDR3 coding DNA: TGTGCCAGCAGCTTACTCGGGACTAGCGGACGCACAGATACGCAGTATTTT.

The chain employs TRBV18 and TRBJ1-5; TRBD1 agrees at 8 bases. V shed 6 bases, J shed 5 bases, and the junction held 6 bases outside the gene matches. The CDR3 loop spans 14 amino acids. CDR1 and CDR2 from the germline V gene are KGHSH and LQKENI. The CDR3 sequence: CASSKDREHQPQHF. In nucleotides, the CDR3 is TGTGCCAGCTCCAAGGACAGGGAGCATCAGCCCCAGCATTTT.

The rearrangement joins TRBV3-1 (or the pseudogene TRBV3-2) to TRBJ2-1; 7 bases map to TRBD2. J was trimmed by 7 bases and V by 1 base; bases with no gene match: 1. The CDR3 spans 13 residues. Germline V gene lookup returns CDR1 LGHDT and CDR2 YNNKEL (reference sequence). CDR3 DNA: TGTGCCAGCAGCCAAGGAGCGGGGAATGAGCAGTTCTTC. This encodes CASSQGAGNEQFF.

This chain links TRBV6-5 with TRBJ2-7; tentative D call: TRBD1 (7 bases). The CDR3 runs to 14 residues. The germline gives CDR1 MNHEY, CDR2 SVGAGI. Trimming took off 2 bases at V and 4 bases at J, with 12 bases between the two ends. The CDR3 sequence: CASSYAGQLYEQYF. CDR3 coding DNA: TGTGCCAGCAGTTACGCGGGACAGTTATACGAGCAGTACTTC.

The J gene is TRBJ1-1, the V gene TRBV6-5; D is uncertain. V lost 5 bases and J 1 base, leaving 11 bases between the germline ends. The CDR3 loop spans 14 amino acids. Germline CDR1 MNHEY, CDR2 SVGAGI. In DNA form, the CDR3 reads TGTGCCAGCAGTCACCCGGAGGGGAACACTGAAGCTTTCTTT. Residues: CASSHPEGNTEAFF.

V gene TRBV6-5 combines with J gene TRBJ1-6; weak D call: TRBD1 (5 bases). Germline values: CDR1 MNHEY, CDR2 SVGAGI. The CDR3 contains 13 residues. V lost 5 bases and J 11 bases, leaving 13 bases between the germline ends. The CDR3 here is CASSPRGEAPLHF. As DNA, the CDR3 is TGTGCCAGCAGTCCAAGGGGTGAGGCACCCCTCCACTTT.

The chain joins TRBV2 to TRBJ2-7, with a weak D call TRBD2 (6 bases). With 6 bases removed from V and 0 bases from J, the gap between germline ends came to 15 bases. Germline loops: CDR1 SNHLY, CDR2 FYNNEI. The CDR3 is 15 residues long. The CDR3 region has the DNA TGTGCCAGCAGGGAATATCCGGGACTCTCCTACGAGCAGTACTTC. It encodes CASREYPGLSYEQYF.

V is TRBV3-1 (or the pseudogene TRBV3-2) and J is TRBJ2-1; no definite D call. The CDR3 consists of 16 residues. CDR1 and CDR2 (germline): LGHDT, YNNKEL (reference sequence). V was cut by 0 bases and J by 12 bases, with 21 bases left in between. The CDR3 sequence is CASSQDFPLSPLVQFF. In nucleotides, the CDR3 is TGTGCCAGCAGCCAAGATTTTCCCCTTTCGCCGTTAGTGCAGTTCTTC.

The V gene is TRBV18, the J gene TRBJ1-4; TRBD1 might be the D (6 bases). Germline CDR1 reads KGHSH; CDR2 reads LQKENI. V gave up 5 bases and J gave up 1 base, with 20 bases separating them. There are 18 residues in the CDR3. CDR3 loop: CASSYNYAGVGTNEKLFF. As DNA, the CDR3 is TGTGCCAGCTCATATAATTACGCAGGGGTCGGAACTAATGAAAAACTGTTTTTT.

The chain employs TRBV21-1 and TRBJ1-2; the table assigns TRBD1, which was not confirmed against the DNA. TRBV21-1 is deemed a pseudogene. This CDR3 is built from 11 residues. As DNA, the CDR3 is TGTGCAGCCCCCGACAGATATGGCTACACCTTC. Translation gives CAAPDRYGYTF.

The chain uses TRBV5-1 and TRBJ1-1; perhaps TRBD1 as D (6 bases). Germline-derived CDR1 and CDR2 are SGHRS and YFSETQ. The CDR3 has 14 residues. V lost 4 bases and J 4 bases, leaving 14 bases between the germline ends. As DNA, the CDR3 is TGCGCCAGCAGCACGCAGGGGTTCGGCACTGAAGCTTTCTTT. It codes for CASSTQGFGTEAFF. Using reference TRBV5-1 and TRBJ1-1 for the parts outside the CDR3, the full variable domain is KAGVTQTPRYLIKTRGQQVTLSCSPISGHRSVSWYQQTPGQGLQFLFEYFSETQRNKGNFPGRFSGRQFSNSRSEMNVSTLELGDSALYLCASSTQGFGTEAFFGQGTRLTVV.

Points on this clone: The conserved phenylalanine or tryptophan is not found at the CDR3 terminus, so this likely reflects a read error. The DNA is omitted, as the CDR3 cannot be located on it reliably, and the CDR3 follows TCRdb's listing. The chain uses TRBV28 and TRBJ1-5; the table's D call, TRBD1, has no DNA check behind it. Per germline, CDR1 MDHEN and CDR2 SYDVKM. The CDR3 numbers 13 amino acids, ends counted. CDR3 amino acids: CASSTSDRDRPVT.

The chain carries TRBV6-5 and TRBJ2-7, with 8 bases fitting TRBD2. Looked up from germline, CDR1 is MNHEY and CDR2 is SVGAGI. This CDR3 comprises 14 residues. Trimming at V came to 7 bases and at J to 4 bases, leaving 9 bases not matched to a gene. The CDR3 reads CASNRAGDAYEQYF. The CDR3 nucleotides read TGTGCCAGCAATCGAGCGGGAGACGCGTACGAGCAGTACTTC.

This clone came up a few times. The gene calls are TRBV2 and TRBJ2-1; TRBD2 aligns across 8 bases. The CDR3 has 18 residues. CDR1 and CDR2 (germline): SNHLY, FYNNEI. V shed 1 base, J shed 6 bases, and the junction held 14 bases outside the gene matches. CDR3 loop: CASSEGGGSGAYGNEQFF. The CDR3, as DNA: TGTGCCAGCAGTGAAGGGGGAGGTAGCGGGGCTTATGGCAATGAGCAGTTCTTC.

A single count supports this clone. The J gene is TRBJ1-3, the V gene TRBV10-3; TRBD1 matches at 9 bases. Losses at the gene ends were 3 bases for V and 4 bases for J; bases not matched to a gene: 4. Germline loops: CDR1 ENHRY, CDR2 SYGVKD. CDR3 length: 15 residues. The CDR3 region has the DNA TGTGCCATCAGTGACCTACAGGGGGCGGGAAACACCATATATTTT. It is translated as CAISDLQGAGNTIYF.

The chain employs TRBV6-2 or TRBV6-3 and TRBJ2-5; 8 bases are a match to TRBD2. Trimming took 0 bases from V and 2 from J; bases not matched to a gene: 11. The CDR3 has 18 residues. From germline, CDR1 is MNHEY and CDR2 SVGEGT. CDR3 sequence reads: CASSYSGPASGPQETQYF. The DNA for the CDR3 is TGTGCCAGCAGTTACTCCGGTCCGGCTAGCGGGCCACAAGAGACCCAGTACTTC.

The chain uses TRBV2 and TRBJ2-7, with D possibly matching TRBD2 (5 bases). Trimming removed 2 bases at V and 5 bases at J, with 16 bases between. The CDR3 consists of 15 residues. Germline CDR1 is SNHLY and CDR2 is FYNNEI. In DNA form, the CDR3 reads TGTGCCAGCAGTGAACAGACCCCCACTAGGGACGAGCAGTACTTC. Translating it yields CASSEQTPTRDEQYF.

This chain uses TRBV30 with TRBJ1-5, with D unclear. Germline assignment: CDR1 GTSNPN and CDR2 SVGIG (reference sequence). V lost 3 bases and J lost 6, with 3 bases in between. The CDR3 spans 10 residues. The CDR3 region is CAWRAQPQHF. The CDR3 DNA is TGTGCCTGGAGGGCTCAGCCCCAGCATTTT.

CDR3: CASSPRDSLYQPQETQYF. The CDR3 coding sequence is TGTGCCAGCAGCCCGCGGGACTCTTTATACCAGCCCCAAGAGACCCAGTACTTC. This chain joins TRBV5-8 and TRBJ2-5; a possible D gene is TRBD2 (6 bases). This CDR3 has 18 residues. V lost 4 bases and J 1 base, leaving 23 bases between the germline ends. CDR1 is SGHTS, CDR2 YDEGEE, per germline. Together with reference TRBV5-8 and TRBJ2-5, the CDR3 gives the full variable domain: EAGVTQSPTHLIKTRGQQATLRCSPISGHTSVYWYQQALGLGLQFLLWYDEGEERNRGNFPPRFSGRQFPNYSSELNVNALELEDSALYLCASSPRDSLYQPQETQYFGPGTRLLVL.